Below, 13 T cell receptor beta chains from the same sample are listed, as sequenced in a study of T cells in tumors after PD-1 blockade. Assay used: immunoSEQ multiplex PCR; TCRdb lists only in-frame clones, some missing. The sample holds about 8,500 clones, roughly 69% seen once. This material consisted of tumor tissue, taken after anti-PD-1 treatment. Every receptor here comes from a human donor with basal cell carcinoma.

The chain carries TRBV19 and TRBJ1-2; the D is unclear. Germline V gene data show CDR1 as LNHDA and CDR2 as SQIVND (reference sequence). V dropped 8 bases and J dropped 8 bases, with 15 bases sitting between them. This CDR3 contains 12 residues. The CDR3 loop is CASRQVSGGYTF. CDR3 DNA sequence: TGTGCCAGTCGGCAGGTTTCTGGCGGCTACACCTTC.

This clone has only a few counts. The chain has TRBV30 and TRBJ1-2; possible D gene TRBD1, 5 bases. Germline values: CDR1 GTSNPN, CDR2 SVGIG (reference sequence). V was shortened by 4 bases and J by 2 bases, with 17 bases between the two germline ends. CDR3 length: 15 residues. CDR3 in amino acids: CAWIPKSAGNYGYTF. In DNA form, the CDR3 reads TGTGCCTGGATCCCTAAGTCCGCAGGGAACTATGGCTACACCTTC.

The rearrangement links TRBV21-1 to TRBJ1-5. TRBV21-1 is given as a pseudogene. This CDR3 contains 13 residues. CDR3 nucleotides: TGTGCCAGCAGCAAAAAGGACAATCAGCCCCAGCATTTT. Protein: CASSKKDNQPQHF.

This clone was recorded once. The V call is TRBV5-4, the J call TRBJ2-5; D may be TRBD1 (7 bases). The CDR3 is 16 amino acids. The V end lost 0 bases, the J end lost 7 bases, and 19 bases lay between the germline ends. Germline loops: CDR1 SGHNT, CDR2 YYREEE (reference sequence). The CDR3 region has the DNA TGTGCCAGCAGCTTGGAAGGAGGGGGCACCTTGCGGACCCAGTACTTC. As protein: CASSLEGGGTLRTQYF.

The genes are TRBV4-1 and TRBJ1-2; maybe TRBD1 (6 bases). Germline values: CDR1 MGHRA, CDR2 YSYEKL. The V and J ends lost 0 bases and 8 bases respectively, with 13 bases between them. The CDR3 extends over 14 amino acids. The DNA of the CDR3 is TGCGCCAGCAGCCAAGATCGCGGGGGCGGGGGCTACACCTTC. Its protein is CASSQDRGGGGYTF.

This chain links TRBV5-1 with TRBJ1-2; a weak D match, TRBD1 (5 bases). The length of the CDR3 is 13 residues. The germline V gene has CDR1 SGHRS and CDR2 YFSETQ. The ends were cut back, 2 bases at V and 8 bases at J, with 13 bases in the middle. The CDR3 sequence is CASSFGQGGGYTF. The CDR3 DNA reads as TGCGCCAGCAGCTTTGGTCAGGGAGGCGGCTACACCTTC.

This chain links TRBV12-1 with TRBJ1-4. TRBV12-1 is flagged as a pseudogene. The CDR3 is 20 residues long. CDR3 coding DNA: TGTGCCAGCAGCCCGCTGGTCCTAGGGCACGACCCATCAACTAATGAAAAACTGTTTTTT. This sequence encodes CASSPLVLGHDPSTNEKLFF.

The chain links TRBV25-1 to TRBJ1-1; 8 nucleotides agree with TRBD1. This CDR3 has 13 residues. Germline CDR1 reads MGHDK; CDR2 reads SYGVNS. J gave up 10 bases and V 0 bases, and 4 bases lay outside the gene matches. CDR3 in DNA: TGTGCCAGCAGTGAATATCACGACAGGGGAGCTTTCTTT. Its translation: CASSEYHDRGAFF.

The chain has TRBV5-5 and TRBJ2-7; TRBD1 aligns across 7 bases. V shed 2 bases and J 5 bases; nucleotides not matched to a gene: 7. CDR1 SGHKS and CDR2 YYEKEE come from the germline V gene (reference sequence). The CDR3 totals 14 residues. The CDR3 region is CASSLQGSRDEQYF. CDR3 coding DNA: TGTGCCAGCAGCTTACAGGGGTCTAGGGACGAGCAGTACTTC.

This clone was counted a few times. This chain connects TRBV5-5 to TRBJ2-5; D is unclear. Trimming pared 4 bases from V and 7 bases from J, leaving 8 bases between. Germline CDR1 reads SGHKS; CDR2 reads YYEKEE (reference sequence). The CDR3 runs 11 residues. This CDR3 reads CASSAIGTQYF. The CDR3 region has the DNA TGTGCCAGCAGCGCCATTGGGACCCAGTACTTC.

The CDR3 protein is CASSQSGGQYNEQFF. In DNA, the CDR3 is TGTGCCAGCAGCCAAAGCGGGGGGCAGTACAATGAGCAGTTCTTC. This chain uses TRBV7-3 with TRBJ2-1; TRBD2 matches at 9 bases. The CDR3 spans 15 residues. The ends lost 5 bases at V and 4 bases at J; junction bases unmatched: 6. The germline gives CDR1 SGHTA, CDR2 FQGTGA.

This chain uses TRBV4-1 with TRBJ2-1; 10 bases align to TRBD2. Germline CDR1 and CDR2: MGHRA and YSYEKL. The CDR3 runs to 18 residues. V gave up 0 bases and J gave up 12 bases; unmatched junction bases: 17. CDR3 sequence: CASSQDPLGGLAGVRQFF. CDR3 nucleotides: TGCGCCAGCAGCCAAGACCCCCTAGGTGGCCTAGCGGGGGTAAGGCAGTTCTTC.

The rearrangement links TRBV3-1 (or the pseudogene TRBV3-2) to TRBJ1-3; D uncertain. Between the trimmed V and J ends, which lost 7 bases and 3 bases, there was a span of 16 bases. The CDR3 spans 15 residues. Germline V gene lookup returns CDR1 LGHDT and CDR2 YNNKEL (reference sequence). The CDR3 loop is CASTSWAVGGNTIYF. In DNA form, the CDR3 reads TGTGCCAGCACTTCATGGGCGGTAGGTGGAAACACCATATATTTT.